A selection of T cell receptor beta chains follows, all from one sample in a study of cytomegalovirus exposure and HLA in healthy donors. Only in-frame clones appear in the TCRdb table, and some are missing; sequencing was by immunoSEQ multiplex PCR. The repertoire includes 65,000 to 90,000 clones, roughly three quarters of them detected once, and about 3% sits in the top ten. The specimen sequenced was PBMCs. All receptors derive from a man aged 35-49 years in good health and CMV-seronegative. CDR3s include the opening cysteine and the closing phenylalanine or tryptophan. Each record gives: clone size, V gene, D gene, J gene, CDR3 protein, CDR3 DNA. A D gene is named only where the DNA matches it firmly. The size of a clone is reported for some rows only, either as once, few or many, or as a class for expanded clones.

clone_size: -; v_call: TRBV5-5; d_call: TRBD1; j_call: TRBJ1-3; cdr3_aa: CASSLIPQTGPQVGNTIYF; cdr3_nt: TGTGCCAGCAGCTTGATTCCCCAGACAGGGCCACAGGTTGGAAACACCATATATTTT
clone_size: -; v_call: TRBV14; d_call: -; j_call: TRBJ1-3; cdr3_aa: CASSKRGPRNTIYF; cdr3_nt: TGTGCCAGCAGTAAGCGTGGTCCCCGAAACACCATATATTTT
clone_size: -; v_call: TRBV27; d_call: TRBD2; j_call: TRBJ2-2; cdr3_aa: CASSKGTSGGQGNTGELFF; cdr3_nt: TGTGCCAGCAGTAAAGGGACTAGCGGGGGCCAAGGTAACACCGGGGAGCTGTTTTTT
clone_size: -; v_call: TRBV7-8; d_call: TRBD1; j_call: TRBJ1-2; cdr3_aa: CATKPRDRAYGYTF; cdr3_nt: TGTGCCACTAAACCCCGGGACAGGGCCTATGGCTACACCTTC
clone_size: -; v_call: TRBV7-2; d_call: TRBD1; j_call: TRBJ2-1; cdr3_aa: CASSFSRDRYNEQFF; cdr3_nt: TGTGCCAGCAGCTTTAGCAGGGACAGGTACAATGAGCAGTTCTTC
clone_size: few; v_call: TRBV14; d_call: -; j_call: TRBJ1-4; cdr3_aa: CASSPGHKRTYEEKLFF; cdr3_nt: TGTGCCAGCAGCCCGGGACATAAGCGTACCTACGAAGAAAAACTGTTTTTT
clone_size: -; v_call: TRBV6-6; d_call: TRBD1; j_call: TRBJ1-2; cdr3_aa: CASSPGGDYGYTF; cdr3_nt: TGTGCCAGCAGCCCAGGGGGAGACTATGGCTACACCTTC
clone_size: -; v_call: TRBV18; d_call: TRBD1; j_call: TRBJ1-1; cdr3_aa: CASSPYLTGGNTEAFF; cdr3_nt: TGTGCCAGCTCACCCTATTTAACAGGGGGCAACACTGAAGCTTTCTTT
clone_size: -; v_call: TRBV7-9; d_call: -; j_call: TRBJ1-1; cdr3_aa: CASSPTGALNTEAFF; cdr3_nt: TGTGCCAGCAGCCCTACAGGAGCCTTGAACACTGAAGCTTTCTTT
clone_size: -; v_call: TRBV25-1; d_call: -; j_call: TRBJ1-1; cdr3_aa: CASRAGNTEAFF; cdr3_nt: TGTGCCAGCAGAGCGGGGAACACTGAAGCTTTCTTT